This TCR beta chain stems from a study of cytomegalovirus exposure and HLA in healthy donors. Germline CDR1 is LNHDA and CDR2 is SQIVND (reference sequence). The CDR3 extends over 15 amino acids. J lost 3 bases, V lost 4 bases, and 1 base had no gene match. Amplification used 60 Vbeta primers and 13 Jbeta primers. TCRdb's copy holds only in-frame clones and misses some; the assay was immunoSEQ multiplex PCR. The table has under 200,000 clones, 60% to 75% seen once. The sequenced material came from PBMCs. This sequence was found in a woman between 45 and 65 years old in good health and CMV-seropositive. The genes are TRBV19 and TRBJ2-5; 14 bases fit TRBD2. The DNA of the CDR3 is TGTGCCAGTAGTACGGGACTAGCGGGAGAAGAGACCCAGTACTTC. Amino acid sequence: CASSTGLAGEETQYF.